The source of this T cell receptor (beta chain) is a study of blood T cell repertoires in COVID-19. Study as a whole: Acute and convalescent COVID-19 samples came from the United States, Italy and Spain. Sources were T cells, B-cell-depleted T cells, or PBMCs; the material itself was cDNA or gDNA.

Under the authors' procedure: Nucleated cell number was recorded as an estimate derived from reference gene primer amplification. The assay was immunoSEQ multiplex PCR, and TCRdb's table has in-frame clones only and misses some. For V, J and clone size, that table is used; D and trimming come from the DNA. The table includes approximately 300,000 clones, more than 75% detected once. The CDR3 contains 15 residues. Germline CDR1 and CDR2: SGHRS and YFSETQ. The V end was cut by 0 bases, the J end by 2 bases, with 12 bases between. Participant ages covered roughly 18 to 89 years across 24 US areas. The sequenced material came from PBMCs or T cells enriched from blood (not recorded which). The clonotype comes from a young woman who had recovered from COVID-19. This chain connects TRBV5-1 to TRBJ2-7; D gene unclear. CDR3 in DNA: TGCGCCAGCAGCTTGGCCGGCGGCGCAACCTACGAGCAGTACTTC. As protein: CASSLAGGATYEQYF.